These 24 T cell receptor beta chains were all obtained from the same sample, sequenced in a study of cytomegalovirus exposure and HLA in healthy donors. Primers for the PCR totalled 60 Vbeta and 13 Jbeta. Repertoires were generated with immunoSEQ multiplex PCR, while TCRdb's copy carries only in-frame clones and drops some. The data contain about 110,000 clones, 60% to 85% of them singletons. Sequencing was carried out using PBMCs. Receptors originate from a woman aged 55 to 70 in good health and CMV-seropositive.

A word on this clone: Other nucleotide sequences in the sample specify the same CDR3. The J gene is TRBJ2-2, the V gene TRBV5-1; TRBD1 aligns across 9 bases. The CDR3 runs 17 residues. Per germline, CDR1 SGHRS and CDR2 YFSETQ. V was pared by 0 bases and J by 2 bases, with 5 bases of the junction left unmatched. The CDR3 loop reads CASSLAVTGGNTGELFF. In DNA, the CDR3 is TGCGCCAGCAGCTTGGCCGTGACAGGGGGAAACACCGGGGAGCTGTTTTTT.

V usage is TRBV10-1 and J usage is TRBJ1-1; 7 nucleotides line up with TRBD1. The CDR3 has 14 residues. Germline assignment: CDR1 WNHNN and CDR2 SYGVQD (reference sequence). V gave up 2 bases and J gave up 5 bases; unmatched junction bases: 5. For the CDR3, the DNA is TGCGCCAGCAGTGAGACAGGGGTATTGACTGAAGCTTTCTTT. Protein product: CASSETGVLTEAFF.

This chain joins TRBV6-5 and TRBJ1-4; TRBD1 agrees at 7 bases. From germline, CDR1 is MNHEY and CDR2 SVGAGI. The junction had 8 bases not matched to a gene; V was cut back by 5 bases and J by 8 bases. This CDR3 contains 14 residues. The CDR3 sequence: CASSNRQGPEKLFF. DNA of the CDR3: TGTGCCAGCAGTAACAGACAGGGTCCCGAAAAACTGTTTTTT.

The chain combines TRBV7-9 with TRBJ2-7; 10 bases agree with TRBD2. J gave up 4 bases and V 1 base, and 7 bases lay outside the gene matches. The CDR3 loop spans 16 amino acids. Looked up from germline, CDR1 is SEHNR and CDR2 is FQNEAQ (reference sequence). The CDR3 coding sequence is TGTGCCAGCAGCTTAGAGCTAGCGGGGGCCTTTTACGAGCAGTACTTC. Translated, it gives CASSLELAGAFYEQYF.

This CDR3 reads CASSLGPLQLGSYGYTF. As DNA, the CDR3 is TGCGCCAGCAGCTTGGGTCCCCTACAGCTGGGGAGCTATGGCTACACCTTC. The chain joins TRBV5-1 to TRBJ1-2; no firm D call. With 0 bases removed from V and 4 bases from J, the gap between germline ends came to 19 bases. The germline V gene encodes CDR1 SGHRS and CDR2 YFSETQ. This CDR3 has 17 residues.

J is TRBJ2-1 and V is TRBV18; D is unresolved. V lost 4 bases to trimming and J lost 4 bases, with 11 bases between them. Germline values: CDR1 KGHSH, CDR2 LQKENI. The CDR3 has 14 amino acids. CDR3 sequence: CASSLTGSYNEQFF. The CDR3 nucleotides are TGTGCCAGCTCACTCACGGGTTCTTACAATGAGCAGTTCTTC.

This clone was detected a few times. This rearrangement joins TRBV6-6 to TRBJ1-2; no definite D call. This CDR3 has 10 amino acids. Trimming stripped 5 bases from V and 6 bases from J, with 4 bases between. Germline V lookup: CDR1 MNHNY, CDR2 SVGAGI (reference sequence). DNA for the CDR3: TGTGCCAGCAGTCGAGATGGCTACACCTTC. Residues: CASSRDGYTF.

The rearrangement joins TRBV6-5 to TRBJ1-2; tentatively, D is TRBD1 (5 bases). CDR1 MNHEY and CDR2 SVGAGI come from the germline V gene. Trimming took off 10 bases at V and 0 bases at J, with 15 bases between the two ends. The CDR3 has 14 amino acids. DNA of the CDR3: TGTGCCACAGGGCTGGGAAAAGCTAACTATGGCTACACCTTC. It is translated as CATGLGKANYGYTF.

The chain carries TRBV19 and TRBJ1-1; TRBD1 matches at 9 bases. The CDR3 length is 15 residues. V dropped 5 bases and J dropped 1; count of bases not matched to a gene: 5. Per germline, CDR1 LNHDA and CDR2 SQIVND (reference sequence). CDR3 DNA: TGTGCCAGTAGTCGACAGGGGGTGACGAACACTGAAGCTTTCTTT. It yields the protein CASSRQGVTNTEAFF.

The rearrangement links TRBV5-1 to TRBJ2-5, with D unresolved. CDR3 length: 12 residues. Germline CDR1 is SGHRS and CDR2 is YFSETQ. Between the trimmed V and J ends, which lost 2 bases and 2 bases, there was a span of 4 bases. The CDR3 DNA reads TGCGCCAGCAGCTTAATACAAGAGACCCAGTACTTC. Its protein is CASSLIQETQYF.

This chain joins TRBV5-4 and TRBJ2-5; tentatively, D is TRBD2 (7 bases). Germline V gene lookup returns CDR1 SGHNT and CDR2 YYREEE (reference sequence). The CDR3 is 15 residues long. Trimming took 6 bases from V and 2 from J, leaving 17 bases between them. The CDR3, as DNA: TGTGCCAGCACCAGGGGTGCGGGGGATCAAGAGACCCAGTACTTC. It yields the protein CASTRGAGDQETQYF.

The genes are TRBV5-1 and TRBJ2-1; 8 bases fit TRBD2. The germline V gene encodes CDR1 SGHRS and CDR2 YFSETQ. V dropped 2 bases and J dropped 7; count of bases not matched to a gene: 8. The CDR3 is made up of 15 amino acids. CDR3 sequence: CASSLDGRAVNEQFF. For the CDR3, the DNA is TGCGCCAGCAGCTTAGACGGGAGGGCAGTAAATGAGCAGTTCTTC.

As regards this clone: At one of its ends the junction is not consistent with the germline gene, which may arise from a read error. CDR3 loop: CASSLRDLSQMVF. CDR3 bases: TGTGCCAGCAGCCTCCGGGACTTATCACAGATGGTCTTT. The chain is built from TRBV7-2 and TRBJ2-3, with D possibly being TRBD2 (6 bases). The CDR3 loop spans 13 amino acids. Looked up from germline, CDR1 is SGHTA and CDR2 is FQGNSA.

The rearrangement uses TRBV9 and TRBJ2-5; the D gene is possibly TRBD2 (6 bases). Trimming cost V 3 bases and J 2 bases, with 11 bases left between them. Germline values: CDR1 SGDLS, CDR2 YYNGEE. CDR3 size: 14 residues. Here the CDR3 reads CASSAGTAQETQYF. CDR3 sequence (DNA): TGTGCCAGCAGCGCCGGGACTGCGCAAGAGACCCAGTACTTC.

The rearrangement uses TRBV12-5 and TRBJ1-1; D is ambiguous. The CDR3 loop spans 11 amino acids. Trimming stripped 6 bases from V and 7 bases from J, with 9 bases between. The germline gives CDR1 LGHNT, CDR2 FRNRAP. The CDR3 sequence: CASGYAGEAFF. The CDR3 nucleotides read TGTGCTAGTGGCTACGCCGGTGAAGCTTTCTTT. The full variable domain, its missing parts supplied by reference TRBV12-5 and TRBJ1-1, is DARVTQTPRHKVTEMGQEVTMRCQPILGHNTVFWYRQTMMQGLELLAYFRNRAPLDDSGMPKDRFSAEMPDATLATLKIQPSEPRDSAVYFCASGYAGEAFFGQGTRLTVV.

The table lists this clone with a few counts. The chain employs TRBV4-1 and TRBJ1-2; 8 bases are shared with TRBD1. This CDR3 is built from 15 residues. J was trimmed by 2 bases and V by 3 bases; bases with no gene match: 5. Germline V gene lookup returns CDR1 MGHRA and CDR2 YSYEKL. CDR3 sequence (DNA): TGCGCCAGCAGCCAGATGACAGGGGCGAACTATGGCTACACCTTC. This sequence encodes CASSQMTGANYGYTF.

This rearrangement joins TRBV7-8 to TRBJ1-2; 12 bases align to TRBD1. The CDR3 consists of 18 residues. The J segment lost 6 bases and the V segment lost 0 bases, leaving 11 bases of the junction unmatched. In germline, CDR1 is SGHVS, CDR2 FQNEAQ. CDR3 coding DNA: TGTGCCAGCAGCTTAGCGTTAGAGGGACAGGGGGCGAAAAATGGCTACACCTTC. Amino acids: CASSLALEGQGAKNGYTF.

The chain employs TRBV7-9 and TRBJ2-6; D not resolved. Deletions cut 1 base from V and 0 bases from J, with 10 bases between. The CDR3 totals 17 residues. The V gene's germline CDR1 is SEHNR and CDR2 FQNEAQ (reference sequence). The DNA of the CDR3 is TGTGCCAGCAGCTTAGGCACAGCAAGCTCTGGGGCCAACGTCCTGACTTTC. It encodes CASSLGTASSGANVLTF.

This chain uses TRBV5-4 with TRBJ2-7; TRBD1 matches at 9 bases. Germline V CDR1 and CDR2: SGHNT, YYREEE (reference sequence). The CDR3 consists of 16 residues. V was clipped by 0 bases and J by 5 bases; unmatched bases: 9. The CDR3, as DNA: TGTGCCAGCAGCTTGGCATTCGGACAGGGGACGAACGAGCAGTACTTC. The encoded protein is CASSLAFGQGTNEQYF.

V is TRBV5-1 and J is TRBJ2-2; 8 nucleotides agree with TRBD2. V shed 4 bases, J shed 5 bases, and the junction held 10 bases outside the gene matches. CDR3 length: 16 residues. The germline V gene encodes CDR1 SGHRS and CDR2 YFSETQ. DNA of the CDR3: TGCGCCAGCAGCCCTGGGGTAGCGGGATTTACCGGGGAGCTGTTTTTT. Its protein is CASSPGVAGFTGELFF.

The gene calls are TRBV6-5 and TRBJ1-5, with D possibly being TRBD1 (5 bases). Germline loops: CDR1 MNHEY, CDR2 SVGAGI. V was trimmed by 5 bases and J by 7 bases, leaving 15 bases between them. The CDR3 has 14 amino acids. In DNA, the CDR3 is TGTGCCAGCAGTCCGGGTGGGGGGTACCAGCCCCAGCATTTT. Its translation is CASSPGGGYQPQHF.

CDR3 sequence reads: CASSGGLPTGELFF. The CDR3 DNA follows: TGTGCCAGCAGCGGTGGACTACCAACCGGGGAGCTGTTTTTT. The chain employs TRBV9 and TRBJ2-2; weak D call: TRBD2 (6 bases). CDR1 is SGDLS, CDR2 YYNGEE, per germline. This CDR3 has 14 residues. V shed 3 bases and J shed 5 bases, with 11 bases lying between them.

The V gene is TRBV7-9, the J gene TRBJ2-5; D remains ambiguous. The J call may be mistaken, given a closer DNA end match to TRBJ2-7. Germline V gene sequence: CDR1 SEHNR, CDR2 FQNEAQ (reference sequence). This CDR3 has 13 amino acids. The CDR3 reads CASSTGPPYEQYF. The DNA of the CDR3 is TGTGCCAGCAGCACGGGTCCCCCCTACGAGCAGTACTTC.

The chain employs TRBV18 and TRBJ1-5, with TRBD1 matching over 10 bases. Germline CDR1 and CDR2: KGHSH and LQKENI. The CDR3 has 13 amino acids. Unmatched junction bases numbered 3, after V lost 8 bases and J lost 5 bases. CDR3 residues: CASAGTGDQPQHF. The CDR3 region has the DNA TGTGCCAGCGCCGGGACAGGGGATCAGCCCCAGCATTTT.